This TCR beta chain comes out of a study of blood T cell repertoires in COVID-19. For the study at large: Specimens from acute and convalescent COVID-19 originated in the United States, Italy and Spain.

Trimming cost V 3 bases and J 2 bases, with 11 bases left between them. Germline values: CDR1 KGHSH, CDR2 LQKENI. CDR3 length equals 15 residues. The repertoire was sequenced with immunoSEQ multiplex PCR; TCRdb's copy has only in-frame clones and lacks some. Of more than 110,000 clones listed, roughly 76% are singletons. This TCR came from a woman in her 50s with active or convalescent COVID-19. Material: peripheral blood. The chain uses TRBV18 and TRBJ1-5; tentatively, D is TRBD1 (5 bases). The CDR3 reads CASSPRGIRNQPQHF. CDR3 nucleotide sequence: TGTGCCAGCTCACCTCGGGGGATTCGCAATCAGCCCCAGCATTTT.